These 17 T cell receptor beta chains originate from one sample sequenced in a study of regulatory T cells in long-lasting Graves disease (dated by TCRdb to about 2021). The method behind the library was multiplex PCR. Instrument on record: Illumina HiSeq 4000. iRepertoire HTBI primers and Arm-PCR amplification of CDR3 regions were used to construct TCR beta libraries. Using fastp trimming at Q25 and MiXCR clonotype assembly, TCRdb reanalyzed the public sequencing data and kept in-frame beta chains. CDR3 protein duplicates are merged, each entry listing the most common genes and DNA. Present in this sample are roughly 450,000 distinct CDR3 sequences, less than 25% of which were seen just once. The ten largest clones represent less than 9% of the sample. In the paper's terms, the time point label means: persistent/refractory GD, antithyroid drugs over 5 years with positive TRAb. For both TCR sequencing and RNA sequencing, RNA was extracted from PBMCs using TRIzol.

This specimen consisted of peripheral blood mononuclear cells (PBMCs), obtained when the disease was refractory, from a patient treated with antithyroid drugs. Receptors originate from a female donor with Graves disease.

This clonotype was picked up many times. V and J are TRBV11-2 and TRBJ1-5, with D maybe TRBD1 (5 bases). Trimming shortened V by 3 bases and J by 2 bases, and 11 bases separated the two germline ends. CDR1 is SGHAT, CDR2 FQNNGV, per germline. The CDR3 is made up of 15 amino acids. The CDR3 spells CASSFTGSGNQPQHF. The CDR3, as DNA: TGTGCCAGCAGCTTCACAGGCTCTGGCAATCAGCCCCAGCATTTT.

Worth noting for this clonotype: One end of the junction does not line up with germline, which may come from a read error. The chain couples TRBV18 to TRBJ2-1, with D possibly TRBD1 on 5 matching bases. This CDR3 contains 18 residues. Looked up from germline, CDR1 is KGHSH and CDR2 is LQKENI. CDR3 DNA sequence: TGTGCCAGCTCCCAAAAACTGACAGCCACAACATCCTACAATGAGCAGTCCTTC. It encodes CASSQKLTATTSYNEQSF.

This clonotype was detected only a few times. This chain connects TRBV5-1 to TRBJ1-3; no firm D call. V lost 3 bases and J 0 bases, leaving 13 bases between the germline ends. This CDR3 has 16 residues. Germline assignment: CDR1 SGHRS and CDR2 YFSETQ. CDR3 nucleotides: TGCGCCAGCAGCTACAGCCTTGGCCGCTCTGGAAACACCATATATTTT. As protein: CASSYSLGRSGNTIYF.

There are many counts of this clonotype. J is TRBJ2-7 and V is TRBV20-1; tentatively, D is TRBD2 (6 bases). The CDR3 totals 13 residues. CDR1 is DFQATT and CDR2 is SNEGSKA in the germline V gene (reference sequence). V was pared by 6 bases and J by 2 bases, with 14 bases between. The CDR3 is CSAGGVAAYEQYF. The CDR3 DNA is TGCAGTGCGGGAGGAGTAGCGGCCTACGAGCAGTACTTC.

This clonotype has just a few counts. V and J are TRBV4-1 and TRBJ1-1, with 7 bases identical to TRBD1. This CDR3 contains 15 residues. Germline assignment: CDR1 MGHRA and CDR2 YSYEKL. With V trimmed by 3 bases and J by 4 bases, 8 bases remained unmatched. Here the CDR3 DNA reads TGCGCCAGCAGCCATCCTTCGACAGGGCTCACTGAAGCTTTCTTT. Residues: CASSHPSTGLTEAFF.

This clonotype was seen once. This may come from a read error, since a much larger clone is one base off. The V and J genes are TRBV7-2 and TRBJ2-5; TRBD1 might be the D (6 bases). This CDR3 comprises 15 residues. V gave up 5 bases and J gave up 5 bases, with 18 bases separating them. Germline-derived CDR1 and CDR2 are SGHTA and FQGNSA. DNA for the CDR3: TGTGCCAGCAGCGCCAAACAGGGTCCAGGGGAGACCCAGTACTTC. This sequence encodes CASSAKQGPGETQYF.

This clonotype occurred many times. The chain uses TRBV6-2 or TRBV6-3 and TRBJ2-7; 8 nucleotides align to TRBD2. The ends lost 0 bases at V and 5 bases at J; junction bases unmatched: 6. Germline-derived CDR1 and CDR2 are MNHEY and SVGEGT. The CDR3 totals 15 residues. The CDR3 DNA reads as TGTGCCAGCAGTTACTCGGCCGCGGGGGGCAACGAGCAGTACTTC. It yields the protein CASSYSAAGGNEQYF.

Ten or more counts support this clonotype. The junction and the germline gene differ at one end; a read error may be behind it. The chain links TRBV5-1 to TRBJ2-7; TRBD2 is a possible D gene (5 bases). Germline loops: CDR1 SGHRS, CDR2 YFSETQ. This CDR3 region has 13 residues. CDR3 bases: TGTGCCAGCAGCTTAGTATCGGGGTACGAGCAGTACTTC. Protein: CASSLVSGYEQYF.

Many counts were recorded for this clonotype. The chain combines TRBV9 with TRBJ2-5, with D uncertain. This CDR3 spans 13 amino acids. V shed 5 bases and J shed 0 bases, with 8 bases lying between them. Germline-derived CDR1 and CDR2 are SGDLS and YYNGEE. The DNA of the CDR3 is TGTGCCAGCAGTCGGACGGACCAAGAGACCCAGTACTTC. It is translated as CASSRTDQETQYF.

CDR3 sequence: CASRSRSPPTFQPQHF. CDR3 sequence (DNA): TGTGCCAGCAGATCCCGTTCCCCCCCCACCTTTCAGCCCCAGCATTTT. The chain carries TRBV7-8 and TRBJ1-5; D remains unclear. Germline V gives CDR1 SGHVS, CDR2 FQNEAQ. The CDR3 runs 16 residues. Deletions cut 6 bases from V and 6 bases from J, with 21 bases between.

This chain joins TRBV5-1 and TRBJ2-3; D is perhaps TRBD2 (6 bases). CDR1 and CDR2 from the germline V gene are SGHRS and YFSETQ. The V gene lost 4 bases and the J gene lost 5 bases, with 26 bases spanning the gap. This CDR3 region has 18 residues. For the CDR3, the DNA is TGCGCCAGCAGCCCGGAGGTGCGGCCAGGTACGGGAGAAGATACGCAGTATTTT. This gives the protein CASSPEVRPGTGEDTQYF.

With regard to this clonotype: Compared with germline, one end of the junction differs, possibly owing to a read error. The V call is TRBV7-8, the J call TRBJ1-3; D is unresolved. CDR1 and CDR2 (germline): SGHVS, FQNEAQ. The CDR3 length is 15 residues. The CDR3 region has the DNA TGTGCCAGCATCCGCCTCGCGGAGTCTGGAAGCACCATATATTTT. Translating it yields CASIRLAESGSTIYF.

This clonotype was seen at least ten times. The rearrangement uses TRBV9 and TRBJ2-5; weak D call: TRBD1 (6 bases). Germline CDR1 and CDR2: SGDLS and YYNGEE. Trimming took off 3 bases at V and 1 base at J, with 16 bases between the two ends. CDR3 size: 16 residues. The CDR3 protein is CASSEWDNQFQETQYF. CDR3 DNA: TGTGCCAGCAGCGAATGGGACAACCAATTCCAAGAGACCCAGTACTTC.

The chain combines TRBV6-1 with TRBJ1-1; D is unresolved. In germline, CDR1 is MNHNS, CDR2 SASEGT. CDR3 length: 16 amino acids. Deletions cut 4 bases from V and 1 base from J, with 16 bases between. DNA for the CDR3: TGTGCCAGCAGTGTCTCAAGCGGGCAGACGAACACTGAAGCTTTCTTT. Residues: CASSVSSGQTNTEAFF.

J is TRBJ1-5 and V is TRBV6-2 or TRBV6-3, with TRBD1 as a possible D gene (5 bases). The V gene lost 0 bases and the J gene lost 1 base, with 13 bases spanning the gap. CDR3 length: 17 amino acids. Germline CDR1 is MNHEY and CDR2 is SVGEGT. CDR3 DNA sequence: TGTGCCAGCAGTTACTCGATTAGGGGCGTAAGCAATCAGCCCCAGCATTTT. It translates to CASSYSIRGVSNQPQHF.

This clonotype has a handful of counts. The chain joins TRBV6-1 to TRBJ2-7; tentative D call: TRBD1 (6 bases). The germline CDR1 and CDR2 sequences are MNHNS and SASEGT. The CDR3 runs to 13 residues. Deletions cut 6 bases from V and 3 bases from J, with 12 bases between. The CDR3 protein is CASRQGQYYEQYF. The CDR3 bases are TGTGCCAGCAGACAGGGACAATACTACGAGCAGTACTTC.

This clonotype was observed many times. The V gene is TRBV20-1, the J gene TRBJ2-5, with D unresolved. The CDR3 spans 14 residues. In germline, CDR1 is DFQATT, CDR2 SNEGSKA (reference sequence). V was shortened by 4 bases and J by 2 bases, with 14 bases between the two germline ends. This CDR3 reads CSAINRGVQETQYF. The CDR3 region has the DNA TGCAGTGCTATTAATCGAGGAGTACAAGAGACCCAGTACTTC.